This T cell receptor (beta chain) was sequenced for a study of blood T cell repertoires in COVID-19. Clones were read by immunoSEQ multiplex PCR, and TCRdb kept only the in-frame ones, dropping some. This table holds around 170,000 clones, 88% found once. This CDR3 comprises 15 residues. Trimming stripped 5 bases from V and 2 bases from J, with 14 bases between. Germline lookup yields CDR1 SGHAT and CDR2 FQDESV (reference sequence). The sequence was obtained from a man between 60 and 70 years old with acute or convalescent COVID-19. Sequencing was performed on peripheral blood. The V and J genes are TRBV11-1 and TRBJ2-3; D is undetermined. This CDR3 reads CASSRNSGLTDTQYF. The CDR3 DNA reads TGTGCCAGCAGCCGTAATTCTGGGCTCACAGATACGCAGTATTTT.